The 5 T cell receptor beta chains below come from one sample, sequenced in a study of shared clonotypes between healthy human individuals. Some clones are missing from TCRdb's copy, which holds only in-frame ones; the method was immunoSEQ multiplex PCR. The data contain approximately 2,300,000 clones, around 90% of them singletons. The source material was naive CD4+ T cells from PBMCs. Documented subset: CD45RA+ positively selected. These receptors were collected from a man younger than 30 in good health. Some clones in this sample may be carry-over from other donors' samples.

The rearrangement joins TRBV6-5 to TRBJ2-4; the match to TRBD1 covers 7 bases. The CDR3 has 16 amino acids. Germline CDR1 is MNHEY and CDR2 is SVGAGI. After removal of 2 bases from V and 4 bases from J, the junction contained 8 bases not matched to a gene. In DNA form, the CDR3 reads TGTGCCAGCAGTTACCGGTGGCAGGGGGTTAAAAACATTCAGTACTTC. It is translated as CASSYRWQGVKNIQYF.

The chain combines TRBV5-4 with TRBJ2-7; 9 nucleotides align to TRBD1. The CDR3 loop spans 14 amino acids. The germline gives CDR1 SGHNT, CDR2 YYREEE (reference sequence). The V segment lost 4 bases and the J segment 6 bases; nucleotides outside the gene matches: 8. CDR3 coding DNA: TGTGCCAGCAGCGGGACAGGGAGCGGGCTCGAGCAGTACTTC. Translated, it gives CASSGTGSGLEQYF.

This chain joins TRBV21-1 and TRBJ1-1; the listed D gene, TRBD1, was not tested against the DNA. TRBV21-1 is termed a pseudogene. The CDR3 is 16 amino acids. CDR3 in DNA: TGTGCCAGCAGCGTCACGACCGGGACAGAATACACTGAAGCTTTCTTT. Translation: CASSVTTGTEYTEAFF.

This clone was seen once. J is TRBJ2-3 and V is TRBV19; the match to TRBD2 covers 8 bases. This CDR3 is 15 amino acids long. Trimming took 7 bases from V and 2 from J; bases not matched to a gene: 8. CDR1 is LNHDA, CDR2 SQIVND, per germline (reference sequence). Here the CDR3 reads CASTPSGRITDTQYF. CDR3 nucleotides: TGTGCCAGTACTCCTAGCGGGCGCATCACAGATACGCAGTATTTT.

The gene calls are TRBV15 and TRBJ2-3; D is possibly TRBD2 (6 bases). The length of the CDR3 is 15 residues. Germline V CDR1 and CDR2: LNHNV, YYDKDF (reference sequence). Trimming removed 0 bases at V and 4 bases at J, with 11 bases between. Written as DNA, the CDR3 is TGTGCCACCAGCAGAGATAAATGGGAGGCAGATACGCAGTATTTT. Protein sequence: CATSRDKWEADTQYF.